The present T cell receptor (beta chain) was sequenced within a study of Graves' ophthalmopathy and Graves' hyperthyroidism (dated by TCRdb to the late 2010s). As for the study more broadly: Peripheral blood samples were taken at the time of initial diagnosis, before any treatment was given. To tell Graves' ophthalmopathy apart from Graves' hyperthyroidism, and to predict which patients would progress to ophthalmopathy, the study relied on TCR beta repertoire signatures. In total, some 140 blood samples were TCR-sequenced: approximately 42 ophthalmopathy, some 72 hyperthyroidism and about 17 hyperthyroidism-to-ophthalmopathy patients. A discovery set of about a hundred patients (under 45 ophthalmopathy, 55 to 65 stable hyperthyroidism) was enrolled to explore V-J signatures distinguishing ophthalmopathy from hyperthyroidism. The independent validation cohort included 18 to 20 hyperthyroidism patients plus 17 patients who later progressed from hyperthyroidism to ophthalmopathy. In over five hyperthyroidism patients, the T-cell repertoires found in thyroid tissue were compared with those found in blood. Once sampling was done, hyperthyroidism patients were given methimazole at a starting dose of 30 mg daily, while ophthalmopathy patients were given high-dose intravenous methylprednisolone. The roughly 94 discovery patients were randomly divided into training and test sets at a 7:3 ratio.

Unmatched junction bases come to 10, with V trimmed by 4 bases and J by 2 bases. According to the germline V gene, CDR1 reads MNHNS and CDR2 reads SASEGT. The CDR3 sequence holds 16 residues, the cysteine and phenylalanine included. Of all the DNA, just the CDR3 is kept, 48 bases in frame from base 1. This clonotype was observed many times. The specificity of this receptor is unknown. Per-base quality was not reported, and no clone a single base away is much larger than it. TCR beta CDR3 regions were amplified from RNA transcripts for repertoire sequencing. The first round of RT-PCR was done with HTBI primers and the Qiagen OneStep RT-PCR kit, and was followed by a second round of multiplex PCR, then size selection and purification. The libraries underwent paired-end sequencing with 100 bp reads on an Illumina HiSeq2000. The study's own analysis went as follows. SOAPnuke was used for read processing, and reads with adapters, uncalled bases, a mean Phred below 15, or no exact constant-primer or identifier match were discarded. High-quality paired reads were merged with COPE v1.2.5. Clonotypes were defined as unique nucleotide sequences and were aligned to IMGT TRB V, D and J references using MiTCR v1.1. Analysis was restricted to V-J combinations with a frequency above 0.0001, which covered 99.2% of repertoires. For each V-J combination, a TCR clonal expansion and chaos score was defined as F50 clonal expansion divided by the chaos observed in the TCRdist matrix. Welch's t-statistics and random forest were used to narrow the features down to 13 V-J combinations, which were then fed into a naive Bayes classifier. Thyroid-blood repertoire similarity was quantified with the Morisita-Horn index. Using fastp trimming at Q25 and MiXCR clonotype assembly, TCRdb reanalyzed the public sequencing data and kept in-frame beta chains. Rows merge per CDR3 protein into single entries with the most common DNA and genes. These V and J calls rely on TCRdb rather than the paper's analysis. The table for this sample lists approximately 460,000 distinct CDR3 sequences; around 15% of them were counted only once. The ten biggest clones cover approximately 9.8% of the sample.

On the study overall, not on this receptor specifically: In validation, the model predicted ophthalmopathy progression with about 70% sensitivity and 72% to 80% specificity; roughly 11 predicted patients were CT-confirmed with GO in a median of around 6 months. Most of the expanded thyroid clonotypes with a frequency above 0.001 were also detected in blood, and it was suggested that the thyroid immune response may be reflected by blood repertoires. No statistical method was used to predetermine the sample size, and group allocation was not hidden from the investigators. Ophthalmopathy was separated from stable hyperthyroidism by the 13-signature model with roughly 88% sensitivity and about 83% specificity in cross-validation and with 80%/75% in the test set.

Ophthalmopathy patients had moderately to severely active disease, Clinical Activity Score of at least 3, NOSPECS grade of at least 4, and disease duration under 3 months. Patients were excluded if they had other autoimmune diseases, uncontrolled infections, pregnancy or lactation. Diagnosis relied on clinical symptoms, serum thyroxine, TRAb, thyroid ultrasound and orbital computed tomography. Ficoll-Paque density gradient centrifugation was used to isolate PBMCs from about 10 ml of fresh peripheral blood. Total RNA was extracted with Trizol reagent and quality-checked on an Agilent 2100 Bioanalyzer.

This receptor was taken from a woman in her 30s with Graves' ophthalmopathy. Donor details come from another sample of the same person, matched by shared clones. Sample: blood. The chain is assembled from TRBV6-1 and TRBJ2-5; 7 junctional bases match TRBD1. This receptor carries the CDR3 CASSVGTAQTQETQYF. In nucleotide form, the sequence is TGTGCCAGCAGTGTCGGGACAGCGCAAACACAAGAGACCCAGTACTTC.